This T cell receptor (beta chain) emerged from a study of read filtering for tumor transcriptome and immune sequencing. From approximately 430 ng of RNA, a library with molecular barcoded alpha/delta and beta/gamma adaptors was made. TCRdb ran MiXCR on the reads and lists one entry per CDR3 protein. The table has about 86,000 distinct CDR3 sequences, roughly an eighth seen once. Trimming stripped 6 bases from V and 0 bases from J, with 11 bases between. The CDR3 spans 13 residues. Germline-derived CDR1 and CDR2 are SQVTM and ANQGSEA. Material: a population of CD138-negative cells sorted from bone marrow. This rearrangement joins TRBV29-1 to TRBJ1-1; no reliable D call. The TCR originated in a donor aged 40 or over with multiple myeloma. CDR3 amino acids: CSVHGLLNTEAFF. CDR3 nucleotide sequence: TGCAGCGTCCACGGGTTGCTGAACACTGAAGCTTTCTTT.